Listed below are T cell receptor beta chains from one sample, sequenced in a study of CD8 T cells in ankylosing spondylitis. TCRdb independently ran MiXCR on the 5' RACE reads; one entry per CDR3 protein. Among 200,000 to 300,000 distinct CDR3 sequences, roughly 8.6% were seen once, and the ten largest hold approximately 6.3%. The sample taken for sequencing was blood, either unsorted or a sorted T cell fraction (not recorded which). Receptor source: a male donor with ankylosing spondylitis or in good health (not recorded which). The CDR3 runs from the conserved cysteine through the conserved F or W. Clone size is shown for a subset of rows, as once, few, many or a class of expanded clone.

V: TRBV5-1; J: TRBJ1-2; size: many; CDR3: CASSPGDRGNGYTF
V: TRBV14; J: TRBJ2-1; size: many; CDR3: CASSSRTGSGDTYNEQFF
V: TRBV7-9; J: TRBJ2-3; size: NA; CDR3: CASRSAALGTDTQYF
V: TRBV7-2; J: TRBJ1-1; size: many; CDR3: CASRFKSLTPMNTEAFF
V: TRBV4-2; J: TRBJ2-1; size: few; CDR3: CASSQDGAGGRIEQFF
V: TRBV6-1; J: TRBJ2-3; size: few; CDR3: CASSGLLDDTQYF
V: TRBV5-1; J: TRBJ2-1; size: many; CDR3: CASSLMIGGGHSYNEQFF
V: TRBV20-1; J: TRBJ2-3; size: many; CDR3: CSAQRRDTSTDTQYF
V: TRBV7-2; J: TRBJ2-7; size: many; CDR3: CASSSQASDQGSYEQYF
V: TRBV20-1; J: TRBJ2-1; size: many; CDR3: CSATVLRLADYNEQFF
V: TRBV30; J: TRBJ2-7; size: few; CDR3: CAWSVGTKYEQYF
V: TRBV7-9; J: TRBJ2-1; size: many; CDR3: CASAGTSGAGNEQFF
V: TRBV6-4; J: TRBJ2-2; size: NA; CDR3: CAGTGQENTGELFF
V: TRBV6-2/TRBV6-3; J: TRBJ2-1; size: many; CDR3: CATEGDRDDEQFF